Presented here are 31 T cell receptor beta chains from one specimen sequenced in a study of T cells in localized non-small cell lung cancer. Only in-frame clones appear in the TCRdb table, and some are missing; sequencing was by immunoSEQ multiplex PCR. The table lists roughly 35,000 clones, approximately 90% of them singletons, with roughly 6.9% in the top ten. Sequenced here: peripheral blood, sampled before any cancer treatment. The receptors were gathered from a female donor over 55 with stage I lung adenocarcinoma.

The rearrangement links TRBV28 to TRBJ2-5; D gene uncertain. V was clipped by 6 bases and J by 5 bases, with 19 bases between them. The CDR3 sequence is 15 residues long. The germline V gene encodes CDR1 MDHEN and CDR2 SYDVKM. CDR3 sequence reads: CASRRFESAGETQYF. Written as DNA, the CDR3 is TGTGCCAGCAGACGTTTCGAATCAGCCGGGGAGACCCAGTACTTC.

This chain links TRBV7-6 with TRBJ1-2; 9 nucleotides align to TRBD1. In germline, CDR1 is SGHVS, CDR2 FNYEAQ. The length of the CDR3 is 16 residues. Trimming at V came to 4 bases and at J to 2 bases, leaving 8 bases not matched to a gene. CDR3: CASSSGQGSPNYGYTF. In nucleotides, the CDR3 is TGTGCCAGCAGCTCGGGACAGGGAAGTCCGAACTATGGCTACACCTTC.

The V gene is TRBV10-3, the J gene TRBJ1-1; 7 bases agree with TRBD1. The CDR3 contains 15 residues. Unmatched junction bases numbered 11, after V lost 5 bases and J lost 5 bases. Germline V gene sequence: CDR1 ENHRY, CDR2 SYGVKD. The CDR3 coding sequence is TGTGCCATCAGTACATCAGGGGGTATAAGGACTGAAGCTTTCTTT. The encoded protein is CAISTSGGIRTEAFF.

CDR3 sequence: CASKPPMNTEAFF. The CDR3 DNA reads TGTGCCAGCAAGCCCCCCATGAACACTGAAGCTTTCTTT. This chain joins TRBV6-1 and TRBJ1-1; D unclear. CDR3 length: 13 amino acids. With 7 bases removed from V and 0 bases from J, the gap between germline ends came to 9 bases. Per the germline V gene, CDR1 is MNHNS and CDR2 is SASEGT.

The chain recombines TRBV2 with TRBJ2-1; D might be TRBD2 (5 bases). This CDR3 has 14 amino acids. V lost 4 bases, J lost 9 bases, and 16 bases lay in between. Germline CDR1 reads SNHLY; CDR2 reads FYNNEI. The CDR3 region is CASSAGFVGSEQFF. The CDR3 DNA follows: TGTGCCAGCAGTGCCGGATTTGTGGGGAGTGAGCAGTTCTTC.

The rearrangement links TRBV19 to TRBJ1-4, with a possible D match to TRBD1 (6 bases). There are 13 residues in the CDR3. V gave up 4 bases and J gave up 10 bases, with 13 bases separating them. In germline, CDR1 is LNHDA, CDR2 SQIVND (reference sequence). Written as DNA, the CDR3 is TGTGCCAGTAGTAACACAGGGCTTGGAAAACTGTTTTTT. Its translation: CASSNTGLGKLFF.

The chain has TRBV5-1 and TRBJ1-1, with TRBD1 matching over 7 bases. The CDR3 sequence is 15 residues long. Germline assignment: CDR1 SGHRS and CDR2 YFSETQ. J gave up 7 bases and V 3 bases, and 12 bases lay outside the gene matches. The CDR3 bases are TGCGCCAGCAGCTCAGCGGGACAGTTACGCAATGAAGCTTTCTTT. Protein: CASSSAGQLRNEAFF.

The J gene is TRBJ2-5, the V gene TRBV5-1; 7 nucleotides line up with TRBD1. Germline values: CDR1 SGHRS, CDR2 YFSETQ. Unmatched junction bases numbered 6, after V lost 0 bases and J lost 4 bases. The CDR3 runs to 15 residues. The CDR3, as DNA: TGCGCCAGCAGCTTGGCCCCAGGGGGTACAGAGACCCAGTACTTC. Its protein is CASSLAPGGTETQYF.

This chain connects TRBV5-4 to TRBJ1-6; D remains unclear. Looked up from germline, CDR1 is SGHNT and CDR2 is YYREEE (reference sequence). Trimming cost V 0 bases and J 10 bases, with 14 bases left between them. The CDR3 runs to 15 residues. CDR3 amino acids: CASSLGGESWSPLHF. CDR3 bases: TGTGCCAGCAGCTTGGGTGGAGAGTCCTGGTCACCCCTCCACTTT.

The rearrangement joins TRBV19 to TRBJ1-4; possibly TRBD1 for D (5 bases). CDR1 and CDR2 from the germline V gene are LNHDA and SQIVND (reference sequence). Deletions cut 8 bases from V and 5 bases from J, with 18 bases between. The CDR3 has 15 residues. This CDR3 reads CASGTLGGVNEKLFF. As DNA, the CDR3 is TGTGCCAGTGGAACGCTGGGAGGGGTAAATGAAAAACTGTTTTTT.

This chain uses TRBV25-1 with TRBJ1-6, with TRBD1 matching over 7 bases. Germline V gene sequence: CDR1 MGHDK, CDR2 SYGVNS. The CDR3 totals 15 residues. The J segment lost 7 bases and the V segment lost 3 bases, leaving 6 bases of the junction unmatched. CDR3 protein: CASSEIGGLNSPLHF. The CDR3 DNA follows: TGTGCCAGCAGTGAGATAGGGGGCCTCAATTCACCCCTCCACTTT.

The chain recombines TRBV19 with TRBJ1-1; D possibly corresponds to TRBD1 (5 bases). The germline V and J ends were trimmed by 7 bases and 2 bases, with 23 bases remaining between them. CDR3 size: 17 residues. Germline V gene lookup returns CDR1 LNHDA and CDR2 SQIVND (reference sequence). CDR3 DNA: TGTGCCAGTACCAGATTAGGGCAGGGAGTACCCAACACTGAAGCTTTCTTT. Its translation is CASTRLGQGVPNTEAFF.

The chain recombines TRBV27 with TRBJ2-1, with D possibly matching TRBD1 (6 bases). The V gene's germline CDR1 is MNHEY and CDR2 SMNVEV (reference sequence). The CDR3 has 16 amino acids. V was trimmed by 1 base and J by 5 bases, leaving 15 bases between them. CDR3 DNA sequence: TGTGCCAGCAGTTTATATGGGCAGGGGATGAACAATGAGCAGTTCTTC. Its translation is CASSLYGQGMNNEQFF.

The rearrangement links TRBV5-1 to TRBJ2-3; TRBD2 agrees at 7 bases. With 4 bases clipped from V and 3 bases from J, the junction kept 2 bases outside the gene matches. This CDR3 comprises 13 residues. Germline CDR1 reads SGHRS; CDR2 reads YFSETQ. CDR3 in amino acids: CASSRGGTDTQYF. For the CDR3, the DNA is TGCGCCAGCAGCCGCGGGGGAACAGATACGCAGTATTTT.

This chain links TRBV6-4 with TRBJ1-2; perhaps TRBD1 as D (5 bases). Germline CDR1 and CDR2: MRHNA and SNTAGT. The CDR3 has 15 residues. Trimming left V 5 bases short and J 0 bases short, with 13 bases between. CDR3 nucleotides: TGTGCCAGCAGTCGCCTCGGGGGGGCTAACTATGGCTACACCTTC. Amino acids: CASSRLGGANYGYTF.

This rearrangement joins TRBV18 to TRBJ2-1; D gene unclear. The V and J ends lost 0 bases and 4 bases respectively, with 13 bases between them. The length of the CDR3 is 16 residues. Looked up from germline, CDR1 is KGHSH and CDR2 is LQKENI. This chain's CDR3 is CASSPPVGQAYNEQFF. For the CDR3, the DNA is TGTGCCAGCTCACCACCAGTCGGCCAGGCTTACAATGAGCAGTTCTTC. The full variable domain, completed using reference TRBV18 and TRBJ2-1, is NAGVMQNPRHLVRRRGQEARLRCSPMKGHSHVYWYRQLPEEGLKFMVYLQKENIIDESGMPKERFSAEFPKEGPSILRIQQVVRGDSAAYFCASSPPVGQAYNEQFFGPGTRLTVL.

This clone was recorded only once. Other DNA sequences in the sample encode the same CDR3. The gene calls are TRBV4-1 and TRBJ2-7, with D perhaps matching TRBD1 or TRBD2 (5 bases each). This CDR3 is 16 amino acids long. Germline assignment: CDR1 MGHRA and CDR2 YSYEKL. With 6 bases removed from V and 3 bases from J, the gap between germline ends came to 21 bases. As DNA, the CDR3 is TGCGCCAGCAGTTATACCCAGGGAGCTCAGCGCTACGAGCAGTACTTC. Protein sequence: CASSYTQGAQRYEQYF.

The rearrangement joins TRBV19 to TRBJ1-5; possible D gene TRBD1, 5 bases. Germline loops: CDR1 LNHDA, CDR2 SQIVND (reference sequence). The CDR3 is 14 residues long. V was cut by 7 bases and J by 3 bases, with 13 bases left in between. The CDR3 protein is CASNNRGNNQPQHF. CDR3 sequence (DNA): TGTGCCAGTAACAATCGGGGGAACAATCAGCCCCAGCATTTT.

The rearrangement joins TRBV2 to TRBJ2-5; 8 nucleotides match TRBD1. Germline CDR1 and CDR2: SNHLY and FYNNEI. The CDR3 extends over 13 amino acids. V shed 4 bases, J shed 5 bases, and the junction held 3 bases outside the gene matches. CDR3 in amino acids: CASSVNRGETQYF. The CDR3 bases are TGTGCCAGCAGTGTGAACAGGGGGGAGACCCAGTACTTC.

This chain joins TRBV2 and TRBJ1-6, with 8 bases fitting TRBD1. Germline CDR1 and CDR2: SNHLY and FYNNEI. V gave up 4 bases and J gave up 5 bases; unmatched junction bases: 4. The CDR3 spans 15 residues. The CDR3 DNA is TGTGCCAGCAGTGCAGGGGGCTGGAATAATTCACCCCTCCACTTT. Translating it yields CASSAGGWNNSPLHF.

This chain links TRBV7-6 with TRBJ1-2; D not resolved. CDR1 is SGHVS, CDR2 FNYEAQ, per germline. V lost 5 bases to trimming and J lost 4 bases, with 17 bases between them. The CDR3 loop spans 15 amino acids. The CDR3 sequence: CASSPQRRLVYGYTF. The CDR3 DNA is TGTGCCAGCAGCCCACAACGAAGACTCGTCTATGGCTACACCTTC.

The rearrangement uses TRBV6-4 and TRBJ1-6; D is possibly TRBD1 (6 bases). Germline-derived CDR1 and CDR2 are MRHNA and SNTAGT. The CDR3 has 15 residues. V was cut by 5 bases and J by 10 bases, with 18 bases left in between. The chain's CDR3 is CASSLRGGRESPLHF. CDR3 nucleotides: TGTGCCAGCAGTCTACGGGGGGGGCGTGAGTCACCCCTCCACTTT.

The gene calls are TRBV7-2 and TRBJ1-2; TRBD1 might be the D (5 bases). The CDR3 consists of 15 residues. The V gene's germline CDR1 is SGHTA and CDR2 FQGNSA. Trimming cost V 3 bases and J 2 bases, with 13 bases left between them. The CDR3 bases are TGTGCCAGCAGCTTTTCCTCAGGGATCAACTATGGCTACACCTTC. Protein product: CASSFSSGINYGYTF. Full variable domain (outside the CDR3, taken from reference TRBV7-2 and TRBJ1-2): GAGVSQSPSNKVTEKGKDVELRCDPISGHTALYWYRQSLGQGLEFLIYFQGNSAPDKSGLPSDRFSAERTGGSVSTLTIQRTQQEDSAVYLCASSFSSGINYGYTFGSGTRLTVV.

This clone showed up just once. This sequence joins TRBV2 and TRBJ1-5; 7 positions agree with TRBD1. This CDR3 comprises 17 residues. The junction had 14 bases not matched to a gene; V was cut back by 7 bases and J by 2 bases. Germline V CDR1 and CDR2: SNHLY, FYNNEI. This CDR3 is CASMRDSSFTGNQPQHF. CDR3 nucleotides: TGTGCCAGCATGAGGGACAGCTCCTTTACTGGCAATCAGCCCCAGCATTTT. Variable domain in full (rest from reference TRBV2 and TRBJ1-5): EPEVTQTPSHQVTQMGQEVILRCVPISNHLYFYWYRQILGQKVEFLVSFYNNEISEKSEIFDDQFSVERPDGSNFTLKIRSTKLEDSAMYFCASMRDSSFTGNQPQHFGDGTRLSIL.

The rearrangement links TRBV4-1 to TRBJ1-4; D not resolved. Trimming cost V 0 bases and J 5 bases, with 16 bases left between them. The CDR3 consists of 17 residues. CDR1 is MGHRA and CDR2 is YSYEKL in the germline V gene. As DNA, the CDR3 is TGCGCCAGCAGCCAAGATTGGGCCCGGGAACCCAATGAAAAACTGTTTTTT. It codes for CASSQDWAREPNEKLFF.

The chain employs TRBV6-1 and TRBJ2-2; 7 bases are shared with TRBD1. J lost 1 base, V lost 5 bases, and 4 bases had no gene match. In germline, CDR1 is MNHNS, CDR2 SASEGT. This CDR3 has 15 residues. In DNA, the CDR3 is TGTGCCAGCAGTTTACAGGGGTTGAACACCGGGGAGCTGTTTTTT. It yields the protein CASSLQGLNTGELFF.

The chain uses TRBV5-1 and TRBJ1-1, with no clear D. V shed 0 bases and J shed 2 bases, with 8 bases lying between them. This CDR3 is built from 14 residues. The germline V gene encodes CDR1 SGHRS and CDR2 YFSETQ. The chain's CDR3 is CASSLVIANTEAFF. CDR3 DNA sequence: TGCGCCAGCAGCTTGGTAATAGCCAACACTGAAGCTTTCTTT.

The V and J genes are TRBV6-1 and TRBJ2-4; the match to TRBD1 covers 7 bases. Trimming took 2 bases from V and 6 from J; bases not matched to a gene: 7. Per the germline V gene, CDR1 is MNHNS and CDR2 is SASEGT. The CDR3 contains 15 residues. The CDR3 DNA reads TGTGCCAGCAGTGAACGAAGGGCAGGGGGAAACATTCAGTACTTC. Its translation is CASSERRAGGNIQYF.

The chain carries TRBV7-2 and TRBJ1-2; D possibly corresponds to TRBD1 (5 bases). Deletions cut 1 base from V and 0 bases from J, with 6 bases between. Germline V CDR1 and CDR2: SGHTA, FQGNSA. This CDR3 has 14 residues. This CDR3 reads CASSLGGTNYGYTF. The CDR3 DNA reads as TGTGCCAGCAGCTTAGGGGGCACTAACTATGGCTACACCTTC.

The chain joins TRBV7-8 to TRBJ1-1; TRBD1 is a possible D gene (5 bases). The CDR3 covers 16 residues. With 1 base removed from V and 5 bases from J, the gap between germline ends came to 17 bases. Germline loops: CDR1 SGHVS, CDR2 FQNEAQ. The CDR3: CASSLGVRGAGTEAFF. The CDR3, as DNA: TGTGCCAGCAGCTTAGGTGTAAGGGGCGCCGGGACTGAAGCTTTCTTT. Full variable domain (missing parts from reference TRBV7-8 and TRBJ1-1): GAGVSQSPRYKVAKRGQDVALRCDPISGHVSLFWYQQALGQGPEFLTYFQNEAQLDKSGLPSDRFFAERPEGSVSTLKIQRTQQEDSAVYLCASSLGVRGAGTEAFFGQGTRLTVV.

The chain recombines TRBV28 with TRBJ2-7; TRBD2 matches 13 bases. Trimming at V came to 4 bases and at J to 6 bases, leaving 12 bases not matched to a gene. From germline, CDR1 is MDHEN and CDR2 SYDVKM. The CDR3 totals 17 residues. This CDR3 is CASSSTGLAGALSEQYV. The CDR3 nucleotides are TGTGCCAGCAGTTCTACAGGACTAGCGGGGGCTTTGAGCGAGCAGTACGTC.